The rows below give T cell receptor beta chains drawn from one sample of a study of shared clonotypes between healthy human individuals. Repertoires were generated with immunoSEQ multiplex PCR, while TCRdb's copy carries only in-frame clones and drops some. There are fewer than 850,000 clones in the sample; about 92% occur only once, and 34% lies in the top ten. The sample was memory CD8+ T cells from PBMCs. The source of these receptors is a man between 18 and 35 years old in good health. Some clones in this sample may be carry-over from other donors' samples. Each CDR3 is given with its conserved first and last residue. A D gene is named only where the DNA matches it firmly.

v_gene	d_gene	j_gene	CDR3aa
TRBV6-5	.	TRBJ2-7	CASSTRDGSYEQYF
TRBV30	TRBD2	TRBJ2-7	CAWSSREGYEQYF
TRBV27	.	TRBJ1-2	CASSPRQAINYGYTF
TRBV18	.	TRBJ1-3	CASSSDRLSGNTIYF
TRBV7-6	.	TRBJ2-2	CASSLRGGANTGELFF
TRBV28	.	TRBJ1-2	CASSDRRANYGYTF
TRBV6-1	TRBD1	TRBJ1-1	CASTILGQGDTEAFF
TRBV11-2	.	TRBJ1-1	CASSFPYGRGSEAFF
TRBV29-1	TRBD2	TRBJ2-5	CSVEGLAVQETQYF
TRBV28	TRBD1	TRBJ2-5	CASSTGTGGWETQYF
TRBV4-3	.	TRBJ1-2	CASSQARGYGYTF
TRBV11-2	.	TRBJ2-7	CASSLVNEQYF
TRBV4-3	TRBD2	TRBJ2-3	CASSQTGTSTDTQYF
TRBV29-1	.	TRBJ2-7	CSVERLNSYEQYF
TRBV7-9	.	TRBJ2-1	CASSSVSDNEQFF
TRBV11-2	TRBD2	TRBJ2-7	CASSLFEKRGYEQYF
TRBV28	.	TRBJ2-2	CASSWGRGSGELFF
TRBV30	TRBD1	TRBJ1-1	CAWSQGDTEAFF
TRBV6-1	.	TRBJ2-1	CASSEHTVKKLYNEQFF
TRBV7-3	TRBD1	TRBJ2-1	CASSLSGQGQGAEQFF
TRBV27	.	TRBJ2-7	CASSLGTTYEQYF
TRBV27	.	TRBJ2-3	CASSFLPINERTDTQYF
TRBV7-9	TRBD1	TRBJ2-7	CASSQTGGFGSYEQYF
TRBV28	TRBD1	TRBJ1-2	CASSFSRLGTGGGVYGYTF
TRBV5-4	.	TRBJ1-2	CASSPREGPYGYTF
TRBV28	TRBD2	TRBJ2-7	CASRGGSGSSYEQYF
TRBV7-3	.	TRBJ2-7	CASSTSGDTSRQYF
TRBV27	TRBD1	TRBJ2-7	CASSLGQGYNEQYF
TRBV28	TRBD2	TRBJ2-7	CASTGGSSYEQYF
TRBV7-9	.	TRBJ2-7	CASSEAERAYEQYF
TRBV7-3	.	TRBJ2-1	CASSLTTIAEPYNEQFF
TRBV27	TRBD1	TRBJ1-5	CASSSAGQAYNQPQHF
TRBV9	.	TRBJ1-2	CASSVVDSPGHYGYTF
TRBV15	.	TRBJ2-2	CATSRDFSDIITGELFF